These 21 T cell receptor beta chains originate from one sample sequenced in a study of T cell responses to AZD1222 COVID-19 vaccine. Clones were read by immunoSEQ multiplex PCR, and TCRdb kept only the in-frame ones, dropping some. The sample carries roughly 200,000 clones, just over 90% recorded once. The sequenced sample was peripheral blood, obtained on day 0 of MenACWY control vaccination. These receptors were collected from an adult in good health.

The CDR3 loop reads CASSLEGGPRGTEAFF. As DNA, the CDR3 is TGCGCCAGCAGCTTGGAGGGGGGCCCCCGGGGGACTGAAGCTTTCTTT. This chain joins TRBV5-1 and TRBJ1-1; a possible D gene is TRBD1 (6 bases). V was clipped by 0 bases and J by 5 bases, with 17 bases between them. The CDR3 loop spans 16 amino acids. Germline assignment: CDR1 SGHRS and CDR2 YFSETQ.

The CDR3 sequence: CASSQDWGASYEKLFF. In nucleotides, the CDR3 is TGTGCCAGCAGCCAAGATTGGGGCGCCTCCTATGAAAAACTGTTTTTT. The chain uses TRBV4-2 and TRBJ1-4, with a weak D call TRBD1 (5 bases). Germline values: CDR1 LGHNA, CDR2 YNFKEQ. V dropped 0 bases and J dropped 6 bases, with 14 bases sitting between them. This CDR3 contains 16 residues.

The V gene is TRBV7-9, the J gene TRBJ2-1; 9 bases map to TRBD1. Germline loops: CDR1 SEHNR, CDR2 FQNEAQ (reference sequence). J lost 3 bases, V lost 5 bases, and 5 bases had no gene match. The CDR3 runs 15 residues. CDR3: CASSLTGGIYNEQFF. The CDR3, as DNA: TGTGCCAGCAGCCTTACAGGGGGCATCTACAATGAGCAGTTCTTC.

V and J are TRBV11-2 and TRBJ1-2; no clear D gene. Germline values: CDR1 SGHAT, CDR2 FQNNGV. The CDR3 extends over 15 amino acids. Trimming stripped 0 bases from V and 4 bases from J, with 12 bases between. The CDR3 DNA follows: TGTGCCAGCAGCTTAGATTGGGGTGAGGCCTATGGCTACACCTTC. Its translation is CASSLDWGEAYGYTF.

The chain carries TRBV3-1 (or the pseudogene TRBV3-2) and TRBJ1-4; D not certain. Germline CDR1 is LGHDT and CDR2 is YNNKEL (reference sequence). V gave up 1 base and J gave up 3 bases, with 9 bases separating them. CDR3 size: 15 residues. This chain's CDR3 is CASSQALSSNEKLFF. DNA of the CDR3: TGTGCCAGCAGCCAAGCTCTTAGTTCTAATGAAAAACTGTTTTTT.

J is TRBJ2-1 and V is TRBV5-1; 12 nucleotides line up with TRBD1. V lost 2 bases, J lost 8 bases, and 8 bases stayed unmatched. CDR1 is SGHRS, CDR2 YFSETQ, per germline. The CDR3 consists of 16 residues. Written as DNA, the CDR3 is TGCGCCAGCAGCTTACCCCTAGGGACAGGGGGCGATGAGCAGTTCTTC. As protein: CASSLPLGTGGDEQFF. Filled out from reference TRBV5-1 and TRBJ2-1, the complete variable domain reads KAGVTQTPRYLIKTRGQQVTLSCSPISGHRSVSWYQQTPGQGLQFLFEYFSETQRNKGNFPGRFSGRQFSNSRSEMNVSTLELGDSALYLCASSLPLGTGGDEQFFGPGTRLTVL.

This chain links TRBV28 with TRBJ2-7; D uncertain. CDR3 size: 12 residues. V was shortened by 4 bases and J by 0 bases, with 4 bases between the two germline ends. The germline V gene encodes CDR1 MDHEN and CDR2 SYDVKM. The CDR3 nucleotides are TGTGCCAGCAGTTCCAGCTCCTACGAGCAGTACTTC. Amino acid sequence: CASSSSSYEQYF.

The chain uses TRBV19 and TRBJ1-1; 9 nucleotides align to TRBD1. Per the germline V gene, CDR1 is LNHDA and CDR2 is SQIVND (reference sequence). CDR3 length: 16 amino acids. The V segment lost 6 bases and the J segment 0 bases; nucleotides outside the gene matches: 8. Here the CDR3 DNA reads TGTGCCAGTAGCTCCGGGACAGGGCTTATGAACACTGAAGCTTTCTTT. It translates to CASSSGTGLMNTEAFF.

The genes are TRBV9 and TRBJ1-1, with D hard to call. The CDR3 runs to 12 residues. Germline V gene data show CDR1 as SGDLS and CDR2 as YYNGEE. V lost 4 bases and J 0 bases, leaving 4 bases between the germline ends. DNA for the CDR3: TGTGCCAGCAGCAGGCTGAACACTGAAGCTTTCTTT. Translated: CASSRLNTEAFF.

V usage is TRBV18 and J usage is TRBJ1-6; D call uncertain. V shed 4 bases and J shed 7 bases, with 8 bases lying between them. Germline V gives CDR1 KGHSH, CDR2 LQKENI. The CDR3 extends over 13 amino acids. This CDR3 reads CASSLGRNSPLHF. The CDR3 DNA sequence: TGTGCCAGCTCACTCGGACGGAATTCACCCCTCCACTTT.

The chain links TRBV25-1 to TRBJ1-1, with D hard to call. From germline, CDR1 is MGHDK and CDR2 SYGVNS. This CDR3 is built from 14 residues. V was cut by 4 bases and J by 3 bases, with 12 bases left in between. The DNA for the CDR3 is TGTGCCAGCAGTGCGGCTAATCGGTACACTGAAGCTTTCTTT. It specifies CASSAANRYTEAFF.

This clone was detected a few times. The chain carries TRBV18 and TRBJ2-1; no clear D. CDR1 is KGHSH, CDR2 LQKENI, per germline. This CDR3 region has 13 residues. V lost 6 bases, J lost 5 bases, and 11 bases lay in between. The CDR3: CASSSGTDNEQFF. CDR3 sequence (DNA): TGTGCCAGCTCCTCCGGCACGGACAATGAGCAGTTCTTC.

The rearrangement uses TRBV6-5 and TRBJ2-1; D gene uncertain. Germline V gene sequence: CDR1 MNHEY, CDR2 SVGAGI. V lost 6 bases and J lost 0, with 9 bases in between. This CDR3 is built from 14 residues. This CDR3 reads CASRGPNSYNEQFF. The CDR3 bases are TGTGCCAGCAGAGGTCCCAACTCCTACAATGAGCAGTTCTTC.

The rearrangement joins TRBV2 to TRBJ1-1; D gene unclear. The germline gives CDR1 SNHLY, CDR2 FYNNEI. Trimming pared 6 bases from V and 7 bases from J, leaving 9 bases between. The CDR3 extends over 11 amino acids. CDR3 sequence: CASSGRLEAFF. The CDR3 bases are TGTGCCAGCAGCGGGAGGCTTGAAGCTTTCTTT.

This chain uses TRBV9 with TRBJ1-2, with TRBD1 matching over 10 bases. V lost 4 bases to trimming and J lost 8 bases; unmatched junction nucleotides: 8. Germline V gene data show CDR1 as SGDLS and CDR2 as YYNGEE. This CDR3 comprises 14 residues. The CDR3 DNA reads as TGTGCCAGCAGCACAATGACAGGGGGCGAAGGCTACACCTTC. Protein sequence: CASSTMTGGEGYTF. Based on the CDR3 plus reference TRBV9 and TRBJ1-2, the full variable domain is DSGVTQTPKHLITATGQRVTLRCSPRSGDLSVYWYQQSLDQGLQFLIQYYNGEERAKGNILERFSAQQFPDLHSELNLSSLELGDSALYFCASSTMTGGEGYTFGSGTRLTVV.

V and J are TRBV6-6 and TRBJ2-5, with 9 bases matching TRBD2. J gave up 5 bases and V 7 bases, and 11 bases lay outside the gene matches. This CDR3 is 15 amino acids long. The V gene's germline CDR1 is MNHNY and CDR2 SVGAGI (reference sequence). CDR3 amino acids: CASTLEAGGRETQYF. The CDR3 nucleotides read TGTGCCAGCACCCTCGAGGCGGGGGGGAGGGAGACCCAGTACTTC.

The V call is TRBV11-2, the J call TRBJ2-2, with a tentative D call TRBD2 (5 bases). Between the trimmed V and J ends, which lost 6 bases and 0 bases, there was a span of 11 bases. From germline, CDR1 is SGHAT and CDR2 FQNNGV. The CDR3 is made up of 15 amino acids. CDR3: CASSRTHANTGELFF. CDR3 DNA sequence: TGTGCCAGCAGTCGGACTCACGCGAACACCGGGGAGCTGTTTTTT. Full variable domain (remainder filled in from reference TRBV11-2 and TRBJ2-2): EAGVAQSPRYKIIEKRQSVAFWCNPISGHATLYWYQQILGQGPKLLIQFQNNGVVDDSQLPKDRFSAERLKGVDSTLKIQPAKLEDSAVYLCASSRTHANTGELFFGEGSRLTVL.

This clone has more than one count but fewer than ten. The V call is TRBV6-2 or TRBV6-3, the J call TRBJ2-3; either TRBD1 or TRBD2 may fit D (5 bases each). This CDR3 is built from 14 residues. The V end lost 6 bases, the J end lost 1 base, and 11 bases lay between the germline ends. Germline V gives CDR1 MNHEY, CDR2 SVGEGT. The CDR3 is CASSDRGGTDTQYF. The CDR3 DNA reads as TGTGCCAGCAGCGACCGGGGCGGCACAGATACGCAGTATTTT.

The chain carries TRBV30 and TRBJ1-5; D may be TRBD1 (6 bases). The CDR3 runs 16 residues. Germline CDR1 is GTSNPN and CDR2 is SVGIG (reference sequence). Trimming took off 0 bases at V and 3 bases at J, with 15 bases between the two ends. The DNA for the CDR3 is TGTGCCTGGAGTGTCTTATCAGGGGTTATCAATCAGCCCCAGCATTTT. Translated: CAWSVLSGVINQPQHF.

J is TRBJ2-7 and V is TRBV19; 8 bases match TRBD1. The trim removed 5 bases at V and 7 bases at J, leaving 10 bases unmatched. The CDR3 sequence is 14 residues long. Germline lookup yields CDR1 LNHDA and CDR2 SQIVND (reference sequence). DNA for the CDR3: TGTGCCAGTAGTCCAAGACAGGGGATGAGGGAGCAGTACTTC. It yields the protein CASSPRQGMREQYF.

CDR3: CASSFQNLGELFF. CDR3 coding DNA: TGTGCCAGCAGTTTCCAGAACCTAGGGGAGCTGTTTTTT. The V gene is TRBV2, the J gene TRBJ2-2; D uncertain. Germline loops: CDR1 SNHLY, CDR2 FYNNEI. Trimming cost V 5 bases and J 8 bases, with 12 bases left between them. The CDR3 extends over 13 amino acids.